The 18 T cell receptor beta chains given below trace back to one sample, sequenced in a study of shared clonotypes between healthy human individuals. Profiled with immunoSEQ multiplex PCR; TCRdb holds only in-frame clones, not every one. This table holds about 2.4 million clones, 93% found once. The sequenced material came from naive CD4+ T cells from PBMCs. The subset is: CD45RA+ positively selected. These receptor sequences come from a man between 18 and 29 years old in good health. Some clones in this sample may be carry-over from other donors' samples.

The chain combines TRBV14 with TRBJ2-7; TRBD1 is a possible D gene (6 bases). Germline lookup yields CDR1 SGHDN and CDR2 FVKESK. The ends were cut back, 4 bases at V and 3 bases at J, with 13 bases in the middle. CDR3 size: 14 residues. CDR3 in DNA: TGTGCCAGCAGCCCACGGGACAAATACTACGAGCAGTACTTC. Protein product: CASSPRDKYYEQYF.

In DNA, the CDR3 is TGCGCCAGCAGCTTGGCAGGGGGATTTGCCAACTATGGCTACACCTTC. Its protein product is CASSLAGGFANYGYTF. The chain links TRBV5-1 to TRBJ1-2; 7 nucleotides line up with TRBD1. This CDR3 has 16 amino acids. Germline V gives CDR1 SGHRS, CDR2 YFSETQ. V lost 0 bases and J lost 2; bases outside the gene matches: 7.

CDR3 residues: CASRNPPGEQYF. The CDR3 nucleotides are TGTGCCAGCAGGAATCCTCCGGGCGAGCAGTACTTC. V and J are TRBV7-3 and TRBJ2-7; D call uncertain. This CDR3 region has 12 residues. The V gene lost 6 bases and the J gene lost 6 bases, with 12 bases spanning the gap. Germline V gives CDR1 SGHTA, CDR2 FQGTGA.

This clone was seen only a few times. V and J are TRBV30 and TRBJ1-1; D might be TRBD1 (5 bases). Looked up from germline, CDR1 is GTSNPN and CDR2 is SVGIG (reference sequence). This CDR3 region has 13 residues. With 4 bases removed from V and 4 bases from J, the gap between germline ends came to 13 bases. The CDR3 reads CAWTSGLSTEAFF. The DNA for the CDR3 is TGTGCCTGGACATCAGGGCTTAGCACTGAAGCTTTCTTT.

About this clone: A junction end diverges from the germline sequence, so it may reflect a read error. V gene TRBV28 combines with J gene TRBJ2-4; 12 bases agree with TRBD1. The germline CDR1 and CDR2 sequences are MDHEN and SYDVKM. This CDR3 comprises 13 residues. Written as DNA, the CDR3 is TGTGCCATCACCGGGACAGGGGGCTTTCGTTGGGACTTC. This translates into CAITGTGGFRWDF. Supplemented by reference TRBV28 and TRBJ2-4, the full variable domain reads DVKVTQSSRYLVKRTGEKVFLECVQDMDHENMFWYRQDPGLGLRLIYFSYDVKMKEKGDIPEGYSVSREKKERFSLILESASTNQTSMYLCAITGTGGFRWDFGAGTRLSVL.

The table lists this clone with a count of one. The chain joins TRBV2 to TRBJ2-7, with 13 bases lining up with TRBD2. The CDR3 runs to 18 residues. CDR1 SNHLY and CDR2 FYNNEI come from the germline V gene. The V and J ends lost 0 bases and 4 bases, in that order; junction bases with no gene match: 9. This CDR3 reads CASSEAPKTSGRLYEQYF. The CDR3 DNA sequence: TGTGCCAGCAGTGAAGCGCCCAAGACTAGCGGGAGGTTGTACGAGCAGTACTTC.

This chain links TRBV5-6 with TRBJ2-4; D not certain. Germline CDR1 SGHDT, CDR2 YYEEEE. Deletions cut 4 bases from V and 0 bases from J, with 8 bases between. The CDR3 sequence is 14 residues long. The CDR3 region is CASSQDGAKNIQYF. As DNA, the CDR3 is TGTGCCAGCAGCCAGGACGGAGCCAAAAACATTCAGTACTTC.

This chain connects TRBV14 to TRBJ2-7; TRBD2 is a possible D gene (5 bases). Germline V lookup: CDR1 SGHDN, CDR2 FVKESK. The V end was cut by 6 bases, the J end by 12 bases, with 15 bases between. This CDR3 contains 11 residues. The CDR3 region is CASSHTDYLYF. The CDR3 bases are TGTGCCAGCAGTCACACCGACTATCTGTACTTC.

The chain links TRBV27 to TRBJ2-6; 11 nucleotides agree with TRBD1. J was trimmed by 1 base and V by 6 bases; bases with no gene match: 17. CDR3 length: 21 amino acids. Germline V gives CDR1 MNHEY, CDR2 SMNVEV (reference sequence). CDR3 DNA sequence: TGTGCCAGCAGATCCGCCGGGACAGGGGGTCGCTACTTTTCTGGGGCCAACGTCCTGACTTTC. Translation gives CASRSAGTGGRYFSGANVLTF.

The chain has TRBV10-3 and TRBJ2-2, with TRBD2 identical over 11 bases. The CDR3 contains 17 residues. The V and J ends lost 2 bases and 4 bases, in that order; junction bases with no gene match: 6. The V gene's germline CDR1 is ENHRY and CDR2 SYGVKD. CDR3 region: CAISENPGLAVTGELFF. The CDR3 coding sequence is TGTGCCATCAGTGAGAACCCGGGACTAGCGGTCACCGGGGAGCTGTTTTTT.

This chain uses TRBV6-1 with TRBJ2-1; D possibly corresponds to TRBD1 (5 bases). This CDR3 region has 15 residues. Per germline, CDR1 MNHNS and CDR2 SASEGT. V shed 1 base and J shed 8 bases, with 15 bases lying between them. The CDR3 bases are TGTGCCAGCAGTGAAGTTGGGGCTGTGTTCCATGAGCAGTTCTTC. Translation: CASSEVGAVFHEQFF.

The J gene is TRBJ1-2, the V gene TRBV4-1, with a tentative D call TRBD1 (5 bases). V gave up 1 base and J gave up 7 bases, with 28 bases separating them. The CDR3 contains 19 residues. Germline V gene sequence: CDR1 MGHRA, CDR2 YSYEKL. CDR3 sequence reads: CASSQVPSPGPQKGFGYTF. The CDR3 coding sequence is TGCGCCAGCAGCCAAGTCCCCTCCCCGGGACCCCAAAAGGGCTTTGGCTACACCTTC.

The chain employs TRBV29-1 and TRBJ2-7; possibly TRBD1 for D (5 bases). This CDR3 contains 13 residues. CDR1 and CDR2 from the germline V gene are SQVTM and ANQGSEA. Trimming left V 1 base short and J 5 bases short, with 12 bases between. The CDR3 spells CSVEGWQGNEQYF. CDR3 nucleotide sequence: TGCAGCGTTGAAGGATGGCAGGGCAACGAGCAGTACTTC.

The CDR3 loop reads CASSLVTGTSGNEQFF. Here the CDR3 DNA reads TGTGCCAGCAGCTTAGTTACCGGGACTAGCGGGAATGAGCAGTTCTTC. This chain links TRBV11-2 with TRBJ2-1; 12 bases map to TRBD2. This CDR3 has 16 amino acids. V dropped 1 base and J dropped 7; count of bases not matched to a gene: 5. The germline gives CDR1 SGHAT, CDR2 FQNNGV.

The V gene is TRBV5-1, the J gene TRBJ2-3; D might be TRBD2 (6 bases). The CDR3 length is 15 residues. Between the trimmed V and J ends, which lost 4 bases and 2 bases, there was a span of 14 bases. Germline V CDR1 and CDR2: SGHRS, YFSETQ. The CDR3 reads CASSPRDSTTDTQYF. CDR3 nucleotides: TGCGCCAGCAGCCCCAGGGACTCCACCACAGATACGCAGTATTTT.

The chain combines TRBV7-9 with TRBJ2-1; no clear D gene. Germline CDR1 and CDR2: SEHNR and FQNEAQ (reference sequence). The germline V and J ends were trimmed by 4 bases and 6 bases, with 10 bases remaining between them. The CDR3 loop spans 13 amino acids. The CDR3 region is CASSSERSNEQFF. Written as DNA, the CDR3 is TGTGCCAGCAGCTCCGAACGATCCAATGAGCAGTTCTTC. Full variable domain (missing parts from reference TRBV7-9 and TRBJ2-1): DTGVSQNPRHKITKRGQNVTFRCDPISEHNRLYWYRQTLGQGPEFLTYFQNEAQLEKSRLLSDRFSAERPKGSFSTLEIQRTEQGDSAMYLCASSSERSNEQFFGPGTRLTVL.

A single count supports this clone. This chain uses TRBV7-9 with TRBJ2-7; a weak D match, TRBD2 (6 bases). CDR1 and CDR2 (germline): SEHNR, FQNEAQ (reference sequence). V was trimmed by 0 bases and J by 5 bases, leaving 17 bases between them. There are 16 residues in the CDR3. This chain's CDR3 is CASSLAGGGKVHEQYF. DNA for the CDR3: TGTGCCAGCAGCTTAGCGGGAGGTGGAAAAGTCCACGAGCAGTACTTC.

This clone was observed a single time. The CDR3 loop reads CATERGRGTEAFF. In nucleotides, the CDR3 is TGTGCCACCGAAAGGGGTCGGGGCACTGAAGCTTTCTTT. This chain links TRBV28 with TRBJ1-1; possibly TRBD1 for D (5 bases). V gave up 10 bases and J gave up 4 bases, with 16 bases separating them. The CDR3 spans 13 residues. Germline V gene sequence: CDR1 MDHEN, CDR2 SYDVKM.